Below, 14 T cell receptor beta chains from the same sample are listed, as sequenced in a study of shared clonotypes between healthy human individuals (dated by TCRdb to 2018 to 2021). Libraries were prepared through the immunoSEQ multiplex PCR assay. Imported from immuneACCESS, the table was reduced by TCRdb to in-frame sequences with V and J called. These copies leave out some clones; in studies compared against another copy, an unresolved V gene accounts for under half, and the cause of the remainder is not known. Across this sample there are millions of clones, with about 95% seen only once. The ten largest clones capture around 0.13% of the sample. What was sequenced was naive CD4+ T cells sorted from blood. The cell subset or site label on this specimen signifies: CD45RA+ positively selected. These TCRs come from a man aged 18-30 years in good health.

The CDR3 loop reads CASSQEGANRVYEQYF. CDR3 DNA: TGCGCCAGCAGCCAAGAGGGGGCTAACAGGGTATACGAGCAGTACTTC. The chain couples TRBV4-1 to TRBJ2-7, with D maybe TRBD1 (6 bases). Germline CDR1 MGHRA, CDR2 YSYEKL. The CDR3 sequence is 16 residues long. Deletions cut 0 bases from V and 4 bases from J, with 16 bases between.

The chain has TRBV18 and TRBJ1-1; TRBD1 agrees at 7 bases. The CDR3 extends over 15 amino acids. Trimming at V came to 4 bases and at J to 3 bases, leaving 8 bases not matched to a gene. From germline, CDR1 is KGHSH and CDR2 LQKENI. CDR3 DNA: TGTGCCAGCTCACTATTATCAGGGGGGGACACTGAAGCTTTCTTT. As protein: CASSLLSGGDTEAFF. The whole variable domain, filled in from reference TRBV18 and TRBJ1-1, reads NAGVMQNPRHLVRRRGQEARLRCSPMKGHSHVYWYRQLPEEGLKFMVYLQKENIIDESGMPKERFSAEFPKEGPSILRIQQVVRGDSAAYFCASSLLSGGDTEAFFGQGTRLTVV.

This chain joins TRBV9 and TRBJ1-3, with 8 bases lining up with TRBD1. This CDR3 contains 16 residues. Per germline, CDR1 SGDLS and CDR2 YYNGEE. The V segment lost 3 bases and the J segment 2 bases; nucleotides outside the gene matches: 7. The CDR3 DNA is TGTGCCAGCAGCGCCGCGGACAGGGCCCCTGGAAACACCATATATTTT. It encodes CASSAADRAPGNTIYF.

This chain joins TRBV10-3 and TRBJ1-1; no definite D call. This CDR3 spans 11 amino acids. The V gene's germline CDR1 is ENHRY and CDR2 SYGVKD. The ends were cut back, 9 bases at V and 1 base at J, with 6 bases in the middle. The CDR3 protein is CAIQQNTEAFF. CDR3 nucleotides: TGTGCCATTCAACAGAACACTGAAGCTTTCTTT.

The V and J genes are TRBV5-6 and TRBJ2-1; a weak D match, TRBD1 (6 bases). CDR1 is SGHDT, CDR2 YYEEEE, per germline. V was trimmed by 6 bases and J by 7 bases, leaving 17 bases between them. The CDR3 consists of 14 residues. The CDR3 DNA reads TGTGCCAGCATCCACCGTTCGCAGGGGAATGAGCAGTTCTTC. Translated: CASIHRSQGNEQFF.

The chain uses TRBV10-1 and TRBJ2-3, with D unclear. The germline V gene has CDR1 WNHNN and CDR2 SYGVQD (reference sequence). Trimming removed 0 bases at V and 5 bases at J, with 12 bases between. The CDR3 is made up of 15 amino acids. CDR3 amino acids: CASSESAITVDTQYF. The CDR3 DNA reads TGCGCCAGCAGTGAGTCGGCGATAACGGTAGATACGCAGTATTTT.

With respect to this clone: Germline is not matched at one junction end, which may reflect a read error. The CDR3 bases are TGTGCTAGCAGCTCGGGACAGGGGAATCAGCCCCAGCATTTT. It codes for CASSSGQGNQPQHF. The V and J genes are TRBV7-7 and TRBJ1-5; 10 positions agree with TRBD1. Germline loops: CDR1 SSHAT, CDR2 FNYEAQ (reference sequence). This CDR3 is built from 14 residues.

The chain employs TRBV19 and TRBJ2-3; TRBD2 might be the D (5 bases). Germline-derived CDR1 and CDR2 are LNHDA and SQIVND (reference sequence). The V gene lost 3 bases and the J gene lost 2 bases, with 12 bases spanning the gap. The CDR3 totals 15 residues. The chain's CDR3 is CASSIQAGITDTQYF. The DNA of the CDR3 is TGTGCCAGTAGTATTCAGGCGGGCATCACAGATACGCAGTATTTT.

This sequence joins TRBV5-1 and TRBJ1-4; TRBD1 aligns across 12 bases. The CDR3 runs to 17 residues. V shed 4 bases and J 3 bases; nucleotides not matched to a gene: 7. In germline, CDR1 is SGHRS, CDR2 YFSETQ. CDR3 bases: TGCGCCAGCAGCGGGGGACAGGGGGCGGTAGCTAATGAAAAACTGTTTTTT. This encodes CASSGGQGAVANEKLFF.

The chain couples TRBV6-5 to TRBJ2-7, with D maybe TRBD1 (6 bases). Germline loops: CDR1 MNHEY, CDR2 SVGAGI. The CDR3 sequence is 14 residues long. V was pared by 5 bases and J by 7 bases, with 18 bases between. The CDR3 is CASSPRTASREQYF. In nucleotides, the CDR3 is TGTGCCAGCAGTCCGAGGACAGCGTCTAGAGAGCAGTACTTC.

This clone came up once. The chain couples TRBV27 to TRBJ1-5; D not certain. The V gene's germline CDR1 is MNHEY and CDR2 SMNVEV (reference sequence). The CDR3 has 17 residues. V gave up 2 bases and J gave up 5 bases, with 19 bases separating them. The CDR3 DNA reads TGTGCCAGCAGTTTACTCTCATCTCGACTGCTGGATCAGCCCCAGCATTTT. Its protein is CASSLLSSRLLDQPQHF.

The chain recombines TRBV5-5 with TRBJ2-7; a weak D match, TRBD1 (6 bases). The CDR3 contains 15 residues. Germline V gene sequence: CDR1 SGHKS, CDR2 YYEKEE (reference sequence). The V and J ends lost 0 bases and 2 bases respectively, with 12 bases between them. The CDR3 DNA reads TGTGCCAGCAGCTTGGGGTCTGGGACACCCTACGAGCAGTACTTC. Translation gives CASSLGSGTPYEQYF. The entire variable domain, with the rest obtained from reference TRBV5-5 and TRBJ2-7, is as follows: DAGVTQSPTHLIKTRGQQVTLRCSPISGHKSVSWYQQVLGQGPQFIFQYYEKEERGRGNFPDRFSARQFPNYSSELNVNALLLGDSALYLCASSLGSGTPYEQYFGPGTRLTVT.

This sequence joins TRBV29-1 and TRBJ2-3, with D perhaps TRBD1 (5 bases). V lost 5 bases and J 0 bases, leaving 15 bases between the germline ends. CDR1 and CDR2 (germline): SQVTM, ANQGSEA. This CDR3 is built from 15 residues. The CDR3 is CSVSDRKSSTDTQYF. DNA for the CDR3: TGCAGCGTTAGCGACAGAAAGTCTAGCACAGATACGCAGTATTTT.

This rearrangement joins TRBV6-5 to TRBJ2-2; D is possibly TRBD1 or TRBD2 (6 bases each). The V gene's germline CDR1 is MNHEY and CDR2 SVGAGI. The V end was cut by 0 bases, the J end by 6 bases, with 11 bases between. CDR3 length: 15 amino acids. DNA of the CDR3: TGTGCCAGCAGTTACTCGCAGGGGAGGCCCGGGGAGCTGTTTTTT. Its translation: CASSYSQGRPGELFF.